One sample yielded the 2 T cell receptor beta chains listed below, sequenced in a study of graft-versus-host responses after intestinal transplantation. The antigens for these receptors are not known. Assay used: immunoSEQ multiplex PCR; TCRdb lists only in-frame clones, some missing. The repertoire consists of over 100,000 clones, with roughly 87% occurring once and the leading ten covering 0.7% to 0.9%. The material was unstimulated CD4+ T cells sorted from spleen or lymph node cells, obtained before intestinal transplant. The source of these receptors is a human donor who received an intestinal transplant.

This clone was seen a handful of times. J is TRBJ1-6 and V is TRBV6-6; no clear D gene. CDR1 and CDR2 (germline): MNHNY, SVGAGI (reference sequence). V gave up 7 bases and J gave up 0 bases, with 7 bases separating them. CDR3 size: 14 residues. The CDR3 region has the DNA TGTGCCAGCACTCAGACCTCCTATAATTCACCCCTCCACTTT. Its protein is CASTQTSYNSPLHF.

V usage is TRBV19 and J usage is TRBJ2-6, with 7 bases identical to TRBD1. CDR1 and CDR2 (germline): LNHDA, SQIVND (reference sequence). This CDR3 is 16 amino acids long. The V gene end was trimmed by 3 bases and the J gene end by 2 bases; junction bases not matched to a gene: 4. CDR3 sequence reads: CASSIHQGAGANVLTF. Written as DNA, the CDR3 is TGTGCCAGTAGTATTCACCAGGGGGCTGGGGCCAACGTCCTGACTTTC.